These 3 T cell receptor beta chains originate from one sample sequenced in a study of blood T cell repertoires in COVID-19. TCRdb keeps only in-frame clones here, not all; method: immunoSEQ multiplex PCR. The data contain around 300,000 clones, just over 85% of them singletons. Sequenced sample: peripheral blood. Every receptor here comes from a woman aged 25 to 45 with active or convalescent COVID-19.

The chain combines TRBV24-1 with TRBJ2-1; 8 bases agree with TRBD1. V shed 4 bases and J 10 bases; nucleotides not matched to a gene: 11. The CDR3 has 15 amino acids. Germline V gene sequence: CDR1 KGHDR, CDR2 SFDVKD. DNA for the CDR3: TGTGCCACCAGTGACCCCGGGACAGGATCCAGAGAGCAGTTCTTC. Translation gives CATSDPGTGSREQFF.

The chain recombines TRBV27 with TRBJ2-1, with D maybe TRBD2 (7 bases). The CDR3 contains 16 residues. Per the germline V gene, CDR1 is MNHEY and CDR2 is SMNVEV (reference sequence). Trimming removed 8 bases at V and 7 bases at J, with 24 bases between. In DNA, the CDR3 is TGTGCCAGCGGCCCGCGCAGAGGGGGGGGCAAGAATGAGCAGTTCTTC. Amino acid sequence: CASGPRRGGGKNEQFF.

The chain recombines TRBV9 with TRBJ2-7; the D gene is possibly TRBD2 (6 bases). In germline, CDR1 is SGDLS, CDR2 YYNGEE. The CDR3 contains 13 residues. Deletions cut 8 bases from V and 1 base from J, with 13 bases between. Here the CDR3 reads CASQGGQSYEQYF. The DNA for the CDR3 is TGTGCCAGTCAGGGAGGACAATCCTACGAGCAGTACTTC.